This TCR beta chain was sequenced for a study of blood T cell repertoires in COVID-19. Methods used by the authors: Scientists estimated how many nucleated cells there were by amplifying reference gene primers. Clones were read by immunoSEQ multiplex PCR, and TCRdb kept only the in-frame ones, dropping some. V and J calls and clone size are those listed in that table; D and trimming were worked out from the DNA. The sample includes 400,000 or so clones, 88% of them seen just once. The CDR3 spans 16 residues. Germline V gene lookup returns CDR1 MNHEY and CDR2 SVGAGI. Trimming cost V 0 bases and J 1 base, with 12 bases left between them. Cohorts were based on clinical histories the participants reported.

The chain is built from TRBV6-5 and TRBJ2-5; TRBD1 might be the D (6 bases). This clonotype was sampled from a woman aged 40 to 50 with acute COVID-19. The source material was PBMCs or T cells enriched from blood (not recorded which). The DNA for the CDR3 is TGTGCCAGCAGTTACTCATTAACAGGGACCCAAGAGACCCAGTACTTC. Its protein product is CASSYSLTGTQETQYF.